This T cell receptor beta chain came from a study of T cell changes during pregnancy in multiple sclerosis. Profiling relied on immunoSEQ multiplex PCR, and the TCRdb table lists in-frame clones only, not all of them. The sample carries some 59,000 clones, roughly 93% recorded once. This CDR3 is built from 11 residues. The germline CDR1 and CDR2 sequences are DFQATT and SNEGSKA (reference sequence). V was clipped by 5 bases and J by 4 bases, with 8 bases between them. V is TRBV20-1 and J is TRBJ1-2; D remains unclear. The sample was peripheral blood, taken in the second trimester of pregnancy. This TCR came from a female donor with multiple sclerosis, enrolled in a pregnancy study. Here the CDR3 DNA reads TGCAGTGCTGGGAGAAGCTATGGCTACACCTTC. Amino acid sequence: CSAGRSYGYTF.